This T cell receptor beta chain appears in the sequencing data of a study of blood T cell repertoires in COVID-19. About the research overall: PBMCs, B-cell-depleted T cells, or T cells were the source of the cDNA or gDNA that made up the material.

Libraries were prepared by immunoSEQ multiplex PCR; TCRdb keeps only in-frame clonotypes and omits some of them. The sample records nearly 300,000 clones, roughly 91% being singletons. This clone was detected once. CDR1 and CDR2 from the germline V gene are SGHRS and YFSETQ. The CDR3 contains 15 residues. V was shortened by 7 bases and J by 3 bases, with 20 bases between the two germline ends. The participants were between about 18 and 100 years old and came from about two dozen US areas. Researchers sorted participants into cohorts using their self-reported clinical history. Source material: PBMCs or T cells enriched from blood (not recorded which). The chain employs TRBV5-1 and TRBJ2-7; TRBD1 might be the D (5 bases). This receptor was obtained from a woman in her 50s who had been exposed to COVID-19. CDR3 sequence reads: CASANRLDTIYEQYF. DNA of the CDR3: TGCGCCAGCGCAAACAGGCTAGACACGATCTACGAGCAGTACTTC.